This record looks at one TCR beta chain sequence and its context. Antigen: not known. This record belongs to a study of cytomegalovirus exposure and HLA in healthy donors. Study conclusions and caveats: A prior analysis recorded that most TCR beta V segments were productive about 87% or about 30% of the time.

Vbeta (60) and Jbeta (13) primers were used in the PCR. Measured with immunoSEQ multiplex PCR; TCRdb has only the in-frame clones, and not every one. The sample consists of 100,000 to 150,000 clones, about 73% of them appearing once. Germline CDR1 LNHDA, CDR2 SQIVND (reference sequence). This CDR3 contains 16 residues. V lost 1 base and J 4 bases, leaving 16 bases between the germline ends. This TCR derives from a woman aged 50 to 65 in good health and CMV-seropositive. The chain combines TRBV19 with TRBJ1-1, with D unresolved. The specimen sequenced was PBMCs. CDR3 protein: CASSIVGSHPGTEAFF. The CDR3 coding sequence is TGTGCCAGTAGTATAGTAGGTTCCCACCCGGGCACTGAAGCTTTCTTT.